This T cell receptor beta chain was identified in a study of technical replicates of blood from a handful of donors. Libraries were prepared by immunoSEQ multiplex PCR; TCRdb keeps only in-frame clonotypes and omits some of them. The profile shows 15,000 to 20,000 clones, around nine tenths of them singletons. Sequencing used PBMCs. The receptor was derived from a human donor in good health.

CDR3 loop: CASSRERGTQYF. The CDR3 coding sequence is TGTGCCAGCAGCCGAGAGCGGGGGACGCAGTATTTT. This chain connects TRBV5-6 to TRBJ2-3; 8 positions match TRBD2. Germline assignment: CDR1 SGHDT and CDR2 YYEEEE. The V gene end was trimmed by 4 bases and the J gene end by 9 bases; junction bases not matched to a gene: 4. The CDR3 is 12 amino acids.